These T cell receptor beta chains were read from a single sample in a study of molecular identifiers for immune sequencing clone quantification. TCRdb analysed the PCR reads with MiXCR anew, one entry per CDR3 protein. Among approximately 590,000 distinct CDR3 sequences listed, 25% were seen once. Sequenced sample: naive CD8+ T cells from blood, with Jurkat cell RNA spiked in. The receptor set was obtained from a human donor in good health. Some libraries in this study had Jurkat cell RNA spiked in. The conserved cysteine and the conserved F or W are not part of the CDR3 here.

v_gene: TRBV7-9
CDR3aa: ASSSPLAADTQY

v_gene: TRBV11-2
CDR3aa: ASSFGAWLGANTEAF

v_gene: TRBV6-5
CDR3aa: ASSQPGSGFNEQY

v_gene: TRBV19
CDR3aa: ASSTAGTDTQY

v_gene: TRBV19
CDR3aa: ASSIGAAQQH

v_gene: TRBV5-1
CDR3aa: ASSQPGEQF

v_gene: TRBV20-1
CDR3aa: CARDGEGGRAYEQY

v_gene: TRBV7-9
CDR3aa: ASSFLNNEQF

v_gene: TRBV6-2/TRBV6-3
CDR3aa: ASSYPGQGRPQH

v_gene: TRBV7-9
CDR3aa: ASSLDRGGMKTQY

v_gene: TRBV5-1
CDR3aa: ASSPSGPAGEQY

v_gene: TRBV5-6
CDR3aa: ASSWGQGLEEQY

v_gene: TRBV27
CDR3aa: ASRPDTRPETQY

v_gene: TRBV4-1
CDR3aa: ASSQSLSGPEAF

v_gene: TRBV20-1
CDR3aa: SALLAGGEAGTQY

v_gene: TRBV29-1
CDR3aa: SVLTGGSSYGYT

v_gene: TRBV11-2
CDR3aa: ASSEGQGGQETQY

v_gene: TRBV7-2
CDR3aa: ASSLWSGGLTDTQY

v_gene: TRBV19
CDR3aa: ASSIRFWTSSGNTIY

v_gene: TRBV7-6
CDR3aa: ASSTEMAINEKLF

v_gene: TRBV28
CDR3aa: ASSLPPAEAF

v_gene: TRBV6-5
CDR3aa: ASSPWKGGSTDTQY

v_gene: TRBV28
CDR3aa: ASSPTVSGANVLT